The sequence of this T cell receptor beta chain was determined in a study of radiotherapy plus CTLA-4 blockade in lung cancer. Study information: Among patients, approximately 17% showed objective responses, and 31% had disease control. Overall study results and limits: Blood saw expansion of tumor-derived TCR clones after radiotherapy plus ipilimumab.

To note about this clone: Its antigen is not identified.

Generated by immunoSEQ multiplex PCR, the TCRdb table keeps only in-frame clones and is missing some. The sample shows 50,000 or so clones, less than 85% of them seen only once. V lost 3 bases and J lost 1, with 7 bases in between. The CDR3 covers 14 residues. The germline CDR1 and CDR2 sequences are MNHNS and SASEGT. With ipilimumab providing CTLA-4 blockade, focal radiation was administered to patients who had chemo-refractory metastatic non-small-cell lung cancer. The chain uses TRBV6-1 and TRBJ1-3; D call uncertain. This clonotype originated in a human donor with non-small cell lung cancer who had stable disease on radiotherapy plus ipilimumab. The specimen was peripheral blood, collected from a patient treated with radiotherapy plus ipilimumab. Here the CDR3 reads CASSDSGSGNTIYF. The CDR3, as DNA: TGTGCCAGCAGTGATTCGGGATCTGGAAACACCATATATTTT.